This TCR beta chain was observed in a study of Ad26.COV2.S vaccination and SARS-CoV-2 variants. The assay was immunoSEQ multiplex PCR, and TCRdb's table has in-frame clones only and misses some. The sample carries roughly 300,000 clones, around 88% recorded once. Documented treatment: approximately 18 received Ad26.COV2.S at low or high dose, single or two shots; about 5 received placebo; per-sample allocation not given. Specimens were obtained on day 63 following the first vaccine or placebo injection. Immunization relied on an Ad26 vector, which expressed Wuhan-strain SARS-CoV-2 spike. There are 14 residues in the CDR3. Trimming removed 2 bases at V and 7 bases at J, with 15 bases between. Germline values: CDR1 LGHNT, CDR2 FRNRAP.

The source was peripheral blood, collected in a trial of Ad26.COV2.S vaccine versus placebo. This sequence was found in a person aged 18-65 years who received the Ad26.COV2.S COVID-19 vaccine or a placebo. This chain connects TRBV12-5 to TRBJ2-7; D is unresolved. The CDR3 loop reads CASGLIQRQGEQYF. CDR3 coding DNA: TGTGCTAGTGGTTTGATACAGCGCCAAGGGGAGCAGTACTTC.